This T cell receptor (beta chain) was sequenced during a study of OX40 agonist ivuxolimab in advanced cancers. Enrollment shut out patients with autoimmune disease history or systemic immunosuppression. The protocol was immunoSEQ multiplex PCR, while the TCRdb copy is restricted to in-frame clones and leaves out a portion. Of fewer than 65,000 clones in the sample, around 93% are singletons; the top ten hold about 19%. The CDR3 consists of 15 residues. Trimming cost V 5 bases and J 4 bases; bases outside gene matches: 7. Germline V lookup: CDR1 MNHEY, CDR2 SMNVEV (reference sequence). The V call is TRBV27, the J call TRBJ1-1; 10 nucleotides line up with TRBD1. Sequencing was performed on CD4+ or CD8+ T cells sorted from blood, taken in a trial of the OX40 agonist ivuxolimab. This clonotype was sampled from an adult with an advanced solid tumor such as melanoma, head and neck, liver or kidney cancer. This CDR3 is CASSGGTGVGTEAFF. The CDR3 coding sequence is TGTGCCAGCAGTGGGGGGACAGGGGTCGGCACTGAAGCTTTCTTT.